This T cell receptor beta chain was retrieved from a study of cytomegalovirus exposure and HLA in healthy donors. Notes on the study in general: The authors listed around 150 TCR beta chains as cytomegalovirus-associated.

In regard to this clone: Antigen specificity is unknown.

V lost 8 bases and J 5 bases, leaving 16 bases between the germline ends. In germline, CDR1 is SEHNR, CDR2 FQNEAQ (reference sequence). The CDR3 length is 15 residues. Vbeta (60) and Jbeta (13) primers were used in the PCR. Data came from immunoSEQ multiplex PCR; TCRdb stores just in-frame clones and leaves some out. The sample has more than 150,000 clones, around 80% seen once. The sequencing sample was made of PBMCs. The chain combines TRBV7-9 with TRBJ2-6; D perhaps matches TRBD1 (5 bases). This TCR came from a young woman in good health and CMV-seronegative. The CDR3, as DNA: TGTGCCAGCCCCTTAGGGCAGGGTTGGGCCAACGTCCTGACTTTC. The encoded protein is CASPLGQGWANVLTF.